This TCR beta chain was captured in a study of blood T cell repertoires in COVID-19. The overall study: Acute and convalescent COVID-19 specimens originated in the United States, Italy and Spain.

TCRdb keeps only in-frame clones here, not all; method: immunoSEQ multiplex PCR. The sample carries 150,000 to 200,000 clones, over 80% recorded once. The CDR3 contains 16 residues. Germline lookup yields CDR1 LNHNV and CDR2 YYDKDF (reference sequence). Germline trimming cut 3 bases from V and 5 bases from J; bases unmatched to any gene: 8. This clonotype originated in a woman aged 55 to 70 who had recovered from COVID-19. The sequenced sample was PBMCs or T cells enriched from blood (not recorded which). The chain links TRBV15 to TRBJ1-2, with TRBD1 matching over 11 bases. The CDR3 nucleotides read TGTGCCACCAGCAGGGAGGACAGGGGGCTCATTTATGGCTACACCTTC. This sequence encodes CATSREDRGLIYGYTF.